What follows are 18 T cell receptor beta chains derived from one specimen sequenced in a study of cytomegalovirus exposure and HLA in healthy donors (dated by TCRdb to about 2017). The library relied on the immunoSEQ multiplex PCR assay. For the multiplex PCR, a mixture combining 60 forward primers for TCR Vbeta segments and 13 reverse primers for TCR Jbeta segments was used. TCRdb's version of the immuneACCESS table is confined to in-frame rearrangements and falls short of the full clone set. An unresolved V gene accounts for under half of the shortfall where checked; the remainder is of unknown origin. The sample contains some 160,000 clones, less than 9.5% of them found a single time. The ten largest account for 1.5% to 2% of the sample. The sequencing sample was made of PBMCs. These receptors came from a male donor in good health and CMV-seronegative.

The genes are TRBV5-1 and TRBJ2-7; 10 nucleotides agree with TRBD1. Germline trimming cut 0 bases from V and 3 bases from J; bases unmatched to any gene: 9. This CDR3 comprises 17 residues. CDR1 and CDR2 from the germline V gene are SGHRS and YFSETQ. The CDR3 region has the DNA TGCGCCAGCAGCTTGGCCCAAGGGACAGGGGTCGGCTACGAGCAGTACTTC. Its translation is CASSLAQGTGVGYEQYF.

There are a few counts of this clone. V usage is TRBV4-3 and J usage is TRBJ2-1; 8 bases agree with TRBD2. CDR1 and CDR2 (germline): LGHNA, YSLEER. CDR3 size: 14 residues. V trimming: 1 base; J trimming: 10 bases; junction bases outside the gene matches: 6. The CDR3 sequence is CASSQVWREDEQFF. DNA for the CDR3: TGCGCCAGCAGCCAAGTGTGGCGGGAGGACGAGCAGTTCTTC.

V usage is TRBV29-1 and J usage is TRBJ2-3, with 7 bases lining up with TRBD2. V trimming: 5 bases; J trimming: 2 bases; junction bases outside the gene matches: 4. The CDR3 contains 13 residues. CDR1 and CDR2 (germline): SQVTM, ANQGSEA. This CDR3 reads CSVRLADTDTQYF. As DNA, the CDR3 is TGCAGCGTTAGGCTAGCGGACACAGATACGCAGTATTTT.

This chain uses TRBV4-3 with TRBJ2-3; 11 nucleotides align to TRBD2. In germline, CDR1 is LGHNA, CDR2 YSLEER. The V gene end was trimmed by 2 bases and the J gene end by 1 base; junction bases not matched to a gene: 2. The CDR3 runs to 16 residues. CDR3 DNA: TGCGCCAGCAGCCAACCGGGACTAGCGGGCACAGATACGCAGTATTTT. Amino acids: CASSQPGLAGTDTQYF.

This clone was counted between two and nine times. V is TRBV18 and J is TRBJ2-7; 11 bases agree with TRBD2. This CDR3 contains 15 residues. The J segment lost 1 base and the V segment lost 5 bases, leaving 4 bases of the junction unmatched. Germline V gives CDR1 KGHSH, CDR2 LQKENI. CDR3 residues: CASSALAGESYEQYF. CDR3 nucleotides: TGTGCCAGCTCAGCACTAGCGGGAGAATCCTACGAGCAGTACTTC.

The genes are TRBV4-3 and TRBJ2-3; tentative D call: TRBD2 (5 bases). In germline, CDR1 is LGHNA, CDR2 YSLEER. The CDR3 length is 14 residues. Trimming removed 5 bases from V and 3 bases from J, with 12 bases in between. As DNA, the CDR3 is TGCGCCAGCAGCGAGGCGAGGAGGACAGATACGCAGTATTTT. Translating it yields CASSEARRTDTQYF.

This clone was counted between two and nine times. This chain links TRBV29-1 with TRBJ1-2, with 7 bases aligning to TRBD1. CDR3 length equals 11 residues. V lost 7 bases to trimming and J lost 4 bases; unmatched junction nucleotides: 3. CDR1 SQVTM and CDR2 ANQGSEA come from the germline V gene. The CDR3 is CSGGDSYGYTF. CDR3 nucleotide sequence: TGCAGCGGGGGGGACAGCTATGGCTACACCTTC.

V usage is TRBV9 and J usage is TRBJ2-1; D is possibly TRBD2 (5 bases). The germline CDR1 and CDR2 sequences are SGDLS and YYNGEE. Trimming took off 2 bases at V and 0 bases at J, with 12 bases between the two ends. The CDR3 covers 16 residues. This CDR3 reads CASSVSGYSSYNEQFF. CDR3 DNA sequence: TGTGCCAGCAGCGTCAGCGGATACTCCTCCTACAATGAGCAGTTCTTC.

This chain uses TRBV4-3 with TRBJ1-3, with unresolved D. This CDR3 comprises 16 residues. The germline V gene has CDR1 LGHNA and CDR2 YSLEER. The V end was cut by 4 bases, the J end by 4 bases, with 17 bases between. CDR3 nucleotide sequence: TGCGCCAGCAGCCTAGACCGCGAGAGGGTAGGAAACACCATATATTTT. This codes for CASSLDRERVGNTIYF.

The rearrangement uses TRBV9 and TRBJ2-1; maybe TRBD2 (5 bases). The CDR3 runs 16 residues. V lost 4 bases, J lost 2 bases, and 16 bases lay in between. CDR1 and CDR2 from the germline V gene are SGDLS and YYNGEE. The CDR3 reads CASSPLGSRAYNEQFF. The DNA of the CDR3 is TGTGCCAGCAGCCCCCTCGGGTCGAGGGCCTACAATGAGCAGTTCTTC.

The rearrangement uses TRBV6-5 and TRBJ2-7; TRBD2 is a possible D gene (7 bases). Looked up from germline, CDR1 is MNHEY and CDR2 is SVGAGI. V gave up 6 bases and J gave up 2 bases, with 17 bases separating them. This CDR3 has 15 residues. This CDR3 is CASRRGGRVTYEQYF. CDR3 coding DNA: TGTGCCAGCAGGAGGGGGGGAAGAGTCACCTACGAGCAGTACTTC.

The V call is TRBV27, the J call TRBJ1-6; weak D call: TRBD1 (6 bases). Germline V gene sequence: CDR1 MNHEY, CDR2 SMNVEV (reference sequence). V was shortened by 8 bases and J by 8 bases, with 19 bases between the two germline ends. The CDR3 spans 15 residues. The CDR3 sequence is CASRDRPGDYSPLHF. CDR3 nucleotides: TGTGCCAGCCGAGATAGGCCAGGGGATTATTCACCCCTCCACTTT.

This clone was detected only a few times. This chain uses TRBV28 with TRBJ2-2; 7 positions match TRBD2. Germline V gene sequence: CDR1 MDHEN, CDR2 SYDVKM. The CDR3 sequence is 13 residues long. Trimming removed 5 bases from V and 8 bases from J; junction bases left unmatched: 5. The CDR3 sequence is CASSPGGSGELFF. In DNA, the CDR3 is TGTGCCAGCAGTCCGGGAGGCTCGGGGGAGCTGTTTTTT.

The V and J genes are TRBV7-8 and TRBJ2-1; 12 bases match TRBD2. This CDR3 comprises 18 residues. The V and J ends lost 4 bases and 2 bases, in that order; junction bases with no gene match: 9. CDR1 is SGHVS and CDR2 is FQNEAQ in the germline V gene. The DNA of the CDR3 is TGTGCCAGCAGCTCGAACCCGACTAGCGGGAGACCCTACAATGAGCAGTTCTTC. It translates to CASSSNPTSGRPYNEQFF.

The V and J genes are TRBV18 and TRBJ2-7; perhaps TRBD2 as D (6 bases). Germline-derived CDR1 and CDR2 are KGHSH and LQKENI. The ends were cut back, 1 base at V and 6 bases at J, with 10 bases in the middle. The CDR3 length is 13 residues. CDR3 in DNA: TGTGCCAGCTCACCACGGGAGGACCGCGAGCAGTACTTC. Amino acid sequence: CASSPREDREQYF.

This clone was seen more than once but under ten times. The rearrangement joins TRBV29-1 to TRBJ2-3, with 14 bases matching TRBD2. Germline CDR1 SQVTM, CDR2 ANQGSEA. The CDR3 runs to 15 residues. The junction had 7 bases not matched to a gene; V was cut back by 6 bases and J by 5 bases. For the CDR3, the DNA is TGCAGCGTGACCCGGACTAGCGGGAGGATAGATACGCAGTATTTT. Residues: CSVTRTSGRIDTQYF.

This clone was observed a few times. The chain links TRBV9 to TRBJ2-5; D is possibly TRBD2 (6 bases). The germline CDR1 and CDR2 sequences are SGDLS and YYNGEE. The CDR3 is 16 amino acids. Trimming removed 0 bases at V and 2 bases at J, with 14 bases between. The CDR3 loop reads CASSVAVEGTQETQYF. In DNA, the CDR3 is TGTGCCAGCAGCGTAGCTGTGGAGGGGACGCAAGAGACCCAGTACTTC.

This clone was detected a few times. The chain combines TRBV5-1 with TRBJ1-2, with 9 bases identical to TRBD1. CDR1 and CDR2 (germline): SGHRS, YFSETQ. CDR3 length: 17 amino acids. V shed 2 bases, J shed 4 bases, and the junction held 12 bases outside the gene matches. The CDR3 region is CASSFRDRDLRGYGYTF. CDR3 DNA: TGCGCCAGCAGCTTCCGGGACAGGGATTTGCGGGGCTATGGCTACACCTTC.